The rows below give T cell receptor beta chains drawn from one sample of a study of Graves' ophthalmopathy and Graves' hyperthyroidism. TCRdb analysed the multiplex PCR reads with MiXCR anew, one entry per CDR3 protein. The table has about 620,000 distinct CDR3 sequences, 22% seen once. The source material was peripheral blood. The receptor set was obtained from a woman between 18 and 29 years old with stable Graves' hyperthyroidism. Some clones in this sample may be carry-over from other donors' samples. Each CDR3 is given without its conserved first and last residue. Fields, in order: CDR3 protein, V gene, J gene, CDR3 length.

CDR3aa: ASSTQTGAYKQY; v_gene: TRBV6-1; j_gene: TRBJ2-7; len: 12
CDR3aa: ASSPPKTFTGELF; v_gene: TRBV12-3/TRBV12-4; j_gene: TRBJ2-2; len: 13
CDR3aa: ASSLYRVTDGSYEQY; v_gene: TRBV5-1; j_gene: TRBJ2-7; len: 15
CDR3aa: AWKGSEDQPQH; v_gene: TRBV30; j_gene: TRBJ1-5; len: 11
CDR3aa: AQRSRGNEQY; v_gene: TRBV19; j_gene: TRBJ2-7; len: 10
CDR3aa: ASSLEGTMNTEAF; v_gene: TRBV7-9; j_gene: TRBJ1-1; len: 13
CDR3aa: SARLLETQY; v_gene: TRBV20-1; j_gene: TRBJ2-5; len: 9
CDR3aa: ASRELNTEAF; v_gene: TRBV6-2/TRBV6-3; j_gene: TRBJ1-1; len: 10
CDR3aa: ASMGKGVFGNQPQH; v_gene: TRBV6-1; j_gene: TRBJ1-5; len: 14
CDR3aa: ASSSSGLAGHEQY; v_gene: TRBV11-2; j_gene: TRBJ2-7; len: 13
CDR3aa: ASSLAGQSITEAF; v_gene: TRBV5-1; j_gene: TRBJ1-1; len: 13
CDR3aa: ASSEALGGSYGYT; v_gene: TRBV6-1; j_gene: TRBJ1-2; len: 13
CDR3aa: ASSPGWSYNTEAF; v_gene: TRBV7-2; j_gene: TRBJ1-1; len: 13
CDR3aa: ASGSHGSNQPQH; v_gene: TRBV12-5; j_gene: TRBJ1-5; len: 12
CDR3aa: ASSLYVKETQY; v_gene: TRBV7-9; j_gene: TRBJ2-5; len: 11
CDR3aa: SASVATGGFYEQY; v_gene: TRBV20-1; j_gene: TRBJ2-7; len: 13
CDR3aa: ASSPPGQGVQTQY; v_gene: TRBV28; j_gene: TRBJ2-5; len: 13
CDR3aa: ASSQVTGTSAREQY; v_gene: TRBV4-2; j_gene: TRBJ2-7; len: 14
CDR3aa: ASSLVGGDRGFYEQY; v_gene: TRBV7-9; j_gene: TRBJ2-7; len: 15
CDR3aa: ASSYRHGNQPQH; v_gene: TRBV19; j_gene: TRBJ1-5; len: 12
CDR3aa: ASSYRAYRDYGYT; v_gene: TRBV6-5; j_gene: TRBJ1-2; len: 13
CDR3aa: ASTHGGGFTYEQY; v_gene: TRBV2; j_gene: TRBJ2-7; len: 13
CDR3aa: ASSVLQLAGYT; v_gene: TRBV2; j_gene: TRBJ1-2; len: 11
CDR3aa: ASTTPGVDYGYT; v_gene: TRBV12-3/TRBV12-4; j_gene: TRBJ1-2; len: 12
CDR3aa: ATSESGQGFGELF; v_gene: TRBV24-1; j_gene: TRBJ2-2; len: 13
CDR3aa: SVVESGPTGELF; v_gene: TRBV29-1; j_gene: TRBJ2-2; len: 12
CDR3aa: ASAGQYMNTEAF; v_gene: TRBV27; j_gene: TRBJ1-1; len: 12
CDR3aa: ASSELAGYEQY; v_gene: TRBV10-2; j_gene: TRBJ2-7; len: 11
CDR3aa: ASKTSGQYGYT; v_gene: TRBV12-3/TRBV12-4; j_gene: TRBJ1-2; len: 11
CDR3aa: AWRGLSTGEQY; v_gene: TRBV30; j_gene: TRBJ2-7; len: 11
CDR3aa: ASFPDLGDPGGYT; v_gene: TRBV11-2; j_gene: TRBJ1-2; len: 13
CDR3aa: AWSTTRGGGSGANVLT; v_gene: TRBV30; j_gene: TRBJ2-6; len: 16
CDR3aa: ASSQDRGTENYGYT; v_gene: TRBV12-3/TRBV12-4; j_gene: TRBJ1-2; len: 14
CDR3aa: ASSITDTNYGYT; v_gene: TRBV19; j_gene: TRBJ1-2; len: 12
CDR3aa: ASSLAHGGQMMAKNIQY; v_gene: TRBV11-1; j_gene: TRBJ2-4; len: 17
CDR3aa: ASSDVLYSGRETQY; v_gene: TRBV2; j_gene: TRBJ2-5; len: 14
CDR3aa: SASLGTVYGYT; v_gene: TRBV20-1; j_gene: TRBJ1-2; len: 11
CDR3aa: ASSEEGKLAKNIQY; v_gene: TRBV6-1; j_gene: TRBJ2-4; len: 14
CDR3aa: ASSIKTGVGETQY; v_gene: TRBV28; j_gene: TRBJ2-5; len: 13
CDR3aa: ASSDQNQPQH; v_gene: TRBV10-2; j_gene: TRBJ1-5; len: 10
CDR3aa: ASTQGHLNTEAF; v_gene: TRBV6-1; j_gene: TRBJ1-1; len: 12
CDR3aa: ASMAAPPGMRNTEAF; v_gene: TRBV2; j_gene: TRBJ1-1; len: 15
CDR3aa: AGSLGARGGRPQH; v_gene: TRBV12-3/TRBV12-4; j_gene: TRBJ1-5; len: 13
CDR3aa: ASSPGLPGMETQY; v_gene: TRBV7-2; j_gene: TRBJ2-5; len: 13
CDR3aa: SALGQAATYEQY; v_gene: TRBV20-1; j_gene: TRBJ2-7; len: 12
CDR3aa: SVATGAEQY; v_gene: TRBV29-1; j_gene: TRBJ2-7; len: 9
CDR3aa: ASSPIIGFTEAF; v_gene: TRBV18; j_gene: TRBJ1-1; len: 12
CDR3aa: ASSLPGTSYNYGYT; v_gene: TRBV5-4; j_gene: TRBJ1-2; len: 14
CDR3aa: AIPRSGGIRTGELF; v_gene: TRBV11-2; j_gene: TRBJ2-2; len: 14
CDR3aa: ASSELLGLAPETQY; v_gene: TRBV6-1; j_gene: TRBJ2-5; len: 14
CDR3aa: ASSRDVIDEQY; v_gene: TRBV5-1; j_gene: TRBJ2-7; len: 11
CDR3aa: ATAGQPYEQY; v_gene: TRBV6-1; j_gene: TRBJ2-7; len: 10
CDR3aa: ASRTGLLQGWNTEAF; v_gene: TRBV6-1; j_gene: TRBJ1-1; len: 15
CDR3aa: ASSLGYRGYTEAF; v_gene: TRBV11-2; j_gene: TRBJ1-1; len: 13
CDR3aa: ASIKVQLNTEAF; v_gene: TRBV6-1; j_gene: TRBJ1-1; len: 12
CDR3aa: ASSLVWGWSYEQY; v_gene: TRBV5-1; j_gene: TRBJ2-7; len: 13
CDR3aa: ASSVDPGANYGYT; v_gene: TRBV9; j_gene: TRBJ1-2; len: 13
CDR3aa: ASSTRYPETQY; v_gene: TRBV28; j_gene: TRBJ2-5; len: 11
CDR3aa: SVERSRGIGTQY; v_gene: TRBV29-1; j_gene: TRBJ2-5; len: 12